The T cell receptor (beta chain) under discussion was sequenced for a study of PD-1 blockade in classical Hodgkin lymphoma. Points from the study as a whole: Differences between repertoires have undefined causes, possibly disease activity or prior therapy.

This CDR3 spans 17 amino acids. Per germline, CDR1 MRHNA and CDR2 SNTAGT. Trimming shortened V by 0 bases and J by 0 bases, and 12 bases separated the two germline ends. Note on this clone: The antigen is unknown.

As for time point: newly diagnosed, previously untreated cHL patient sample. Method: immunoSEQ multiplex PCR; TCRdb's copy keeps in-frame clones and lacks some. The sample holds about 28,000 clones, roughly nine tenths seen once. Source material: peripheral blood mononuclear cells (PBMCs). This chain connects TRBV6-4 to TRBJ2-1; no clear D gene. The TCR originated in a human donor with classical Hodgkin lymphoma. The CDR3 here is CASSDSPAISSYNEQFF. Written as DNA, the CDR3 is TGTGCCAGCAGTGACTCGCCCGCGATAAGCTCCTACAATGAGCAGTTCTTC.